What follows describes a single TCR beta chain. Its antigen is unidentified. At one end the junction does not follow the germline gene, possibly because of a read error. CDR3 size: 16 residues. The germline V gene encodes CDR1 LNHNV and CDR2 YYDKDF (reference sequence). General study findings and limits: Tumor-infiltrating Treg TCR alpha and beta sequences overlapped most with tumor naive CD4+ T cells, then blood naive.

From the 5' RACE reads, TCRdb called clonotypes with MiXCR, one entry per CDR3 protein. The table records approximately 60,000 distinct CDR3 sequences, approximately 23% of them present only once. The specimen was memory CD4+ T cells sorted from a lymph node. Specified subset: memory CD4+ T cells, CD4+CD45RO+CD25-. The clonotype was recovered from a female donor with breast cancer. The chain links TRBV15 to TRBJ2-6, with a weak D call TRBD2 (6 bases). The CDR3 is CATSRDGGVGANVRTF. The DNA for the CDR3 is TGTGCCACCAGCAGAGATGGAGGGGTCGGGGCCAACGTCCGGACTTTC.